These T cell receptor beta chains were read from a single sample in a study of T cell responses to AZD1222 COVID-19 vaccine. Only in-frame clones appear in the TCRdb table, and some are missing; sequencing was by immunoSEQ multiplex PCR. The sample comprises more than 95,000 clones, around nine tenths of which are singletons, and over 15% rests with the top ten. Sample: peripheral blood, taken on day 0 of AZD1222 vaccination. These receptors all stem from an adult in good health. The CDR3 runs from the conserved cysteine through the conserved F or W. D genes are given only for firm matches. The size entry is marked missing in some rows and otherwise reads once, few, many or a size class.

CDR3nt | CDR3aa | j_gene | abundance | v_gene | d_gene
TGTGCCAGCAGTGACGGTAGGGGCGATCCGCAGTTCTTC | CASSDGRGDPQFF | TRBJ2-1 | NA | TRBV6-4 | NA
TGTGCCAGCAGAGCAAACCCGGGAGGTGAAGCTTTCTTT | CASRANPGGEAFF | TRBJ1-1 | NA | TRBV2 | NA
TGTGCCAGCAGTCATGGGCGGGAAGGTCTCTATGGCTACACCTTC | CASSHGREGLYGYTF | TRBJ1-2 | NA | TRBV7-9 | NA
TGTGCCAGCAGCTTCGGGCGGGGGGACAGGGGCCCCTACTCCTACGAGCAGTACTTC | CASSFGRGDRGPYSYEQYF | TRBJ2-7 | NA | TRBV11-2 | TRBD1
TGTGCCAGCAGCGCCGGGACAGGGATGGAGACCCAGTACTTC | CASSAGTGMETQYF | TRBJ2-5 | NA | TRBV9 | TRBD1
TGTGCCAGCAGTTTAACGGGGCGGAATGAGCAGTTCTTC | CASSLTGRNEQFF | TRBJ2-1 | NA | TRBV27 | NA
TGTGCCAGCATCCGAATCAGGGGGCGCGATGAAAAACTGTTTTTT | CASIRIRGRDEKLFF | TRBJ1-4 | NA | TRBV2 | TRBD1
TGTGCCAGCAGCACTCGGCAGGGTAGTGTAACAGATACGCAGTATTTT | CASSTRQGSVTDTQYF | TRBJ2-3 | NA | TRBV3-1/TRBV3-2 | NA
TGTGCCAGCAGGAACTCCGGGACAGGGGGCGTTGGCTACACCTTC | CASRNSGTGGVGYTF | TRBJ1-2 | NA | TRBV6-5 | TRBD1
TGTGCCAGCAGCTTAGTAGGCCTAGCGGGGGCGAGCTCCTACAATGAGCAGTTCTTC | CASSLVGLAGASSYNEQFF | TRBJ2-1 | NA | TRBV7-8 | TRBD2
TGTGCCAGCAGTGAGATTAATAGCGGGGGGACCCAAGAGACCCAGTACTTC | CASSEINSGGTQETQYF | TRBJ2-5 | NA | TRBV25-1 | TRBD2
TGTGCCACCCGTCGTGACAGTCAGGGATTCACTGAAGCTTTCTTT | CATRRDSQGFTEAFF | TRBJ1-1 | once | TRBV15 | NA
TGTGCTAGTGGTCCCGAAGCCGGGACTCCCTACGAGCAGTACTTC | CASGPEAGTPYEQYF | TRBJ2-7 | NA | TRBV12-5 | NA
TGTGCCAGCAGCGTAGCGGGGGACAATCCGATCGGCTACACCTTC | CASSVAGDNPIGYTF | TRBJ1-2 | NA | TRBV9 | NA
TGTGCCAGCAGTAACGCTAGCTCCTACAATGAGCAGTTCTTC | CASSNASSYNEQFF | TRBJ2-1 | NA | TRBV7-9 | NA
TGTGCCAGCAGCCAGGCTGACAGGGGTTCGAACACTGAAGCTTTCTTT | CASSQADRGSNTEAFF | TRBJ1-1 | NA | TRBV4-2 | TRBD1
TGCGCCAGCAGCTTAACAGTGAACACTGAAGCTTTCTTT | CASSLTVNTEAFF | TRBJ1-1 | once | TRBV5-1 | NA
TGTGCCAGCAGCTTAGCGGGCAGCGGGAACACTGAAGCTTTCTTT | CASSLAGSGNTEAFF | TRBJ1-1 | NA | TRBV11-2 | NA
TGTGCCAGCAAAGAAGACTTGTCGGCTAATGAAAAACTGTTTTTT | CASKEDLSANEKLFF | TRBJ1-4 | once | TRBV6-5 | NA
TGTGCCAGCAGTCAGGGGGGGGTCAATCAGCCCCAGCATTTT | CASSQGGVNQPQHF | TRBJ1-5 | once | TRBV6-5 | TRBD1
TGTGCCAGCAGTCCACAGTGGGGGGGCTTCGATGAGCAGTTCTTC | CASSPQWGGFDEQFF | TRBJ2-1 | NA | TRBV27 | NA
TGTGCCAGCATCGCGGGGGGGCTTTTTACAGATACGCAGTATTTT | CASIAGGLFTDTQYF | TRBJ2-3 | NA | TRBV6-5 | TRBD2
TGTGCCAGTAGTATAGATCGTCAGGGGGGCGGCCCTCACAATCAGCCCCAGCATTTT | CASSIDRQGGGPHNQPQHF | TRBJ1-5 | NA | TRBV19 | TRBD1
TGTGCCAGCAGCTTGGAGGTCGACGGGTACGAGCAGTACTTC | CASSLEVDGYEQYF | TRBJ2-7 | NA | TRBV5-4 | NA
TGTGCCAGCAGCTTAGGGGACAGGGGGACAGATACGCAGTATTTT | CASSLGDRGTDTQYF | TRBJ2-3 | NA | TRBV11-3 | TRBD1
TGTGCCAGCAGCACCACGACTAGTACCCTCTACGAGCAGTACTTC | CASSTTTSTLYEQYF | TRBJ2-7 | NA | TRBV7-6 | NA
TGTGCCACCAGCATATCGGGACAGGGGGCTTACGAGCAGTACTTC | CATSISGQGAYEQYF | TRBJ2-7 | NA | TRBV15 | TRBD1
TGTGCCAGCAGCTCAAAAGGGAGCTCCTACAATGAGCAGTTCTTC | CASSSKGSSYNEQFF | TRBJ2-1 | NA | TRBV11-2 | NA
TGTGCCAGCAGCCCCCCTAACCGGGACAAGCGCTACTACGAGCAGTACTTC | CASSPPNRDKRYYEQYF | TRBJ2-7 | once | TRBV5-6 | NA
TGCGCCAGCAGCCAAGATGGAGCAGGGAGCACAGATACGCAGTATTTT | CASSQDGAGSTDTQYF | TRBJ2-3 | NA | TRBV4-1 | NA
TGTGCCAGCAGCTTAGAAGGGGGTACGGGCAACACTGAAGCTTTCTTT | CASSLEGGTGNTEAFF | TRBJ1-1 | NA | TRBV7-6 | NA
TGTGCCAGCATGATGGATGGCGGCTATGGCTACACCTTC | CASMMDGGYGYTF | TRBJ1-2 | NA | TRBV2 | NA
TGTGCCAGCACCCCTACGGACAGGGGGTCCTACGAGCAGTACTTC | CASTPTDRGSYEQYF | TRBJ2-7 | once | TRBV6-4 | TRBD1
TGTGCCAGCAGCCAAGAGTTAGGCCTAGTGGGGGGGCCGGGCACAGATACGCAGTATTTT | CASSQELGLVGGPGTDTQYF | TRBJ2-3 | NA | TRBV4-2 | NA
TGTGCCAGCGCTACCGTTGAAGCTTTCTTT | CASATVEAFF | TRBJ1-1 | NA | TRBV19 | NA
TGTGCCAGCAGTTACTCGTTGGGGAACCATGGCTACACCTTC | CASSYSLGNHGYTF | TRBJ1-2 | NA | TRBV6-2/TRBV6-3 | NA
TGTGCCAGCATCCTCTTGGTAGGGGGCGATGGCTACACCTTC | CASILLVGGDGYTF | TRBJ1-2 | NA | TRBV28 | TRBD1
TGTGCCAGCAGTTACATTAGGACAGGGGGGAACTATGGCTACACCTTC | CASSYIRTGGNYGYTF | TRBJ1-2 | few | TRBV6-5 | TRBD1
TGTGCCAGCAGCCAAGAGTGGTGGAGCACAGATACGCAGTATTTT | CASSQEWWSTDTQYF | TRBJ2-3 | NA | TRBV3-1/TRBV3-2 | NA
TGTGCCAGCACTGGCTCGGGGTCCTATGAAAAACTGTTTTTT | CASTGSGSYEKLFF | TRBJ1-4 | NA | TRBV25-1 | NA
TGTGCCAGCAGTCTCACAGGGGATGAAGAAGCTTTCTTT | CASSLTGDEEAFF | TRBJ1-1 | NA | TRBV6-5 | TRBD1
TGTGCCAGCAGCTTAAACTGGCAGGGGGGTACCGGGGAGCTGTTTTTT | CASSLNWQGGTGELFF | TRBJ2-2 | NA | TRBV7-2 | NA
TGCGCCAGCAGCTTGCTGTCACCCGGGGAGCTGTTTTTT | CASSLLSPGELFF | TRBJ2-2 | NA | TRBV5-1 | NA
TGTGCCAGTACCGACGACAGGGAAAATAAGCCCCAGCATTTT | CASTDDRENKPQHF | TRBJ1-5 | NA | TRBV19 | TRBD1
TGTGCCAGCAGCAATCCCCGTCCTCGAGCGGCTCGGGACCACCAGGGCGCCGGGGAGCTGTTTTTT | CASSNPRPRAARDHQGAGELFF | TRBJ2-2 | NA | TRBV21-1 | NA
TGTGCCAGCAGCGAATGGACTAGCACAGATACGCAGTATTTT | CASSEWTSTDTQYF | TRBJ2-3 | NA | TRBV7-8 | NA
TGCAGCGTTGAAACTGCAAGGGGAAATCATGGGTACTACAATGAGCAGTTCTTC | CSVETARGNHGYYNEQFF | TRBJ2-1 | NA | TRBV29-1 | NA
TGTGCCAGCAGCTGGGGGCCCACTGAAGCTTTCTTT | CASSWGPTEAFF | TRBJ1-1 | few | TRBV7-9 | NA
TGTGCCAGCAGGGCGGGCACTGAAGCTTTCTTT | CASRAGTEAFF | TRBJ1-1 | NA | TRBV6-5 | NA
TGTGCCAGCAGCCCCGGACAGGGAAGATATGGTAATGAAAAACTGTTTTTT | CASSPGQGRYGNEKLFF | TRBJ1-4 | NA | TRBV5-6 | TRBD1
TGCGCCAGCAGCCGAAGAAACTTGGCTGAATACAATGAGCAGTTCTTC | CASSRRNLAEYNEQFF | TRBJ2-1 | NA | TRBV4-1 | NA
TGTGCCAGCAGCCCATTGGGGAGCTCAACTAATGAAAAACTGTTTTTT | CASSPLGSSTNEKLFF | TRBJ1-4 | NA | TRBV7-2 | NA
TGTGCCAGTAGAGGGCACTTGAACACCGGGGAGCTGTTTTTT | CASRGHLNTGELFF | TRBJ2-2 | few | TRBV19 | NA
TGTGCCAGCAGCTCGGGACAGTCCTACGAGCAGTACTTC | CASSSGQSYEQYF | TRBJ2-7 | NA | TRBV13 | TRBD1
TGTGCCAGTAGCCCGTCCCCAGGCCCTGAAGCTTTCTTT | CASSPSPGPEAFF | TRBJ1-1 | NA | TRBV19 | NA